These T cell receptor beta chains were read from a single sample in a study of blood T cell repertoires in COVID-19. Profiled with immunoSEQ multiplex PCR; TCRdb holds only in-frame clones, not every one. The sample includes approximately 68,000 clones, around 80% of them seen just once. Sequenced material: peripheral blood. These receptors were taken from a woman aged 50 to 60 with acute or convalescent COVID-19. CDR3s include the opening cysteine and the closing phenylalanine or tryptophan. D genes are given only for firm matches. Size is stated for part of the rows, as once, few or many counts, or as a class when the clone is expanded.

d_call,v_call,j_call,clone_size,cdr3_aa,cdr3_nt
.,TRBV11-2,TRBJ2-7,.,CASSLDTGFDEQYF,TGTGCCAGCAGCTTAGATACCGGGTTCGACGAGCAGTACTTC
.,TRBV11-3,TRBJ1-6,.,CASRGLQGSDSPLHF,TGTGCCAGCAGAGGGTTACAGGGATCGGATTCACCCCTCCACTTT
.,TRBV5-1,TRBJ1-3,.,CASSLGNYSGNTIYF,TGCGCCAGCAGCTTGGGGAACTACTCTGGAAACACCATATATTTT
.,TRBV24-1,TRBJ2-3,.,CATSLGTSTDTQYF,TGTGCCACCAGTCTGGGGACTAGCACAGATACGCAGTATTTT
.,TRBV25-1,TRBJ1-2,once,CASSEYFEATRGGYTF,TGTGCCAGCAGTGAATATTTCGAGGCCACCCGAGGAGGCTACACCTTC
.,TRBV5-1,TRBJ1-1,.,CASRHSGNTEAFF,TGCGCCAGCAGGCACTCGGGGAACACTGAAGCTTTCTTT
.,TRBV5-1,TRBJ1-2,many,CASSSGTLDGYTF,TGCGCCAGCAGTTCCGGGACATTAGATGGCTACACCTTC
.,TRBV3-1/TRBV3-2,TRBJ1-5,once,CASSQQQGFNQPQHF,TGTGCCAGCAGCCAACAACAGGGCTTCAATCAGCCCCAGCATTTT
TRBD1,TRBV5-6,TRBJ2-1,.,CASSLYPGQGSNEQFF,TGTGCCAGCAGCTTGTACCCGGGACAGGGTTCCAATGAGCAGTTCTTC
TRBD1,TRBV27,TRBJ2-2,.,CASRLTGVVNTGELFF,TGTGCCAGCAGGCTCACAGGGGTGGTTAACACCGGGGAGCTGTTTTTT
.,TRBV18,TRBJ1-3,once,CASSPVENSGNTIYF,TGTGCCAGCTCACCTGTCGAGAACTCTGGAAACACCATATATTTT
.,TRBV9,TRBJ2-1,.,CASRGLNEQFF,TGTGCCAGCCGCGGGCTCAATGAGCAGTTCTTC
TRBD2,TRBV6-5,TRBJ2-2,few,CASSSTSGGAGRELFF,TGTGCCAGCAGTTCTACTAGCGGGGGGGCTGGCAGGGAGCTGTTTTTT
TRBD2,TRBV5-4,TRBJ2-3,.,CASELAGGGTDTQYF,TGTGCCAGCGAGCTAGCGGGGGGGGGCACAGATACGCAGTATTTT
.,TRBV3-1/TRBV3-2,TRBJ1-6,.,CASSQRARAYNSPLHF,TGTGCCAGCAGCCAACGGGCCAGGGCCTATAATTCACCCCTCCACTTT
TRBD1,TRBV10-2,TRBJ2-3,.,CASSSGTGVMGTDTQYF,TGCGCCAGCAGTTCCGGGACAGGGGTGATGGGCACAGATACGCAGTATTTT
TRBD2,TRBV19,TRBJ2-2,few,CASMGTSFTGELFF,TGTGCCAGTATGGGGACTAGCTTCACCGGGGAGCTGTTTTTT
TRBD1,TRBV2,TRBJ1-6,medium-sized,CASSPTGEISPLHF,TGTGCCAGCAGCCCGACAGGGGAAATCTCACCCCTCCACTTT
TRBD1,TRBV30,TRBJ1-3,few,CAWGGQIGNTIYF,TGTGCCTGGGGGGGACAGATCGGAAACACCATATATTTT
.,TRBV27,TRBJ2-7,.,CASRYRLDNPNYEQYF,TGTGCCAGCAGATACAGACTAGACAATCCGAACTACGAGCAGTACTTC
TRBD2,TRBV6-5,TRBJ2-3,few,CASSWGLAGADTQYF,TGTGCCAGCAGTTGGGGACTAGCGGGAGCGGATACGCAGTATTTT
.,TRBV5-4,TRBJ1-2,.,CASSLGTANYGYTF,TGTGCCAGCAGCTTGGGGACAGCTAACTATGGCTACACCTTC
.,TRBV27,TRBJ1-2,.,CAIPLGRIHNYGYTF,TGTGCCATCCCCCTTGGGAGGATTCATAACTATGGCTACACCTTC
TRBD1,TRBV6-2/TRBV6-3,TRBJ2-1,.,CASSQDREIGNEQFF,TGTGCCAGCAGTCAGGACAGGGAGATTGGTAATGAGCAGTTCTTC
TRBD2,TRBV5-4,TRBJ2-5,once,CASWEGETQYF,TGTGCCAGCTGGGAGGGGGAGACCCAGTACTTC
.,TRBV20-1,TRBJ1-4,.,CSAFSEKLFF,TGCAGTGCTTTCAGTGAAAAACTGTTTTTT
TRBD2,TRBV2,TRBJ2-1,.,CASSVQWAGGHWLNEQFF,TGTGCCAGCAGTGTTCAATGGGCGGGGGGGCATTGGTTAAATGAGCAGTTCTTC